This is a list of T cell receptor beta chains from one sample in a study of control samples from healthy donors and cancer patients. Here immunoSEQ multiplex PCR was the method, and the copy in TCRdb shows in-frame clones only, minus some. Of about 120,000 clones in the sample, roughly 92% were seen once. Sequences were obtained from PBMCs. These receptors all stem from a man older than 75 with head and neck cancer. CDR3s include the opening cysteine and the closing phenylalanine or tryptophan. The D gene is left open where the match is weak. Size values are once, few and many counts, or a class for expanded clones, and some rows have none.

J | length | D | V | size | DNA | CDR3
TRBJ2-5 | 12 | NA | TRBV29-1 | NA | TGCAGCGTTGATGTGGCAGCAGAGACCCAGTACTTC | CSVDVAAETQYF
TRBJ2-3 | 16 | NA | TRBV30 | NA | TGTGCCTGGAGTGTCCCGATGCCGGGAGCCGCAGATACGCAGTATTTT | CAWSVPMPGAADTQYF
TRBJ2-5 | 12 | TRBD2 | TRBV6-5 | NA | TGTGCCAGCAGCCGCGGGAGAGAGACCCAGTACTTC | CASSRGRETQYF
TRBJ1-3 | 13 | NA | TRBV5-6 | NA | TGTGCCAGCAGCTTGCGGAACCTGGACACCATATATTTT | CASSLRNLDTIYF
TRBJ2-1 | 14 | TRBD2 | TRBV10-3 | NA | TGTGCCATCAGTGAACACGGGGGGGCCGATGAGCAGTTCTTC | CAISEHGGADEQFF
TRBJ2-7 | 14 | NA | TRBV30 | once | TGTGCCTGGAGTGGGGGACGGACGACCTACGAGCAGTACTTC | CAWSGGRTTYEQYF
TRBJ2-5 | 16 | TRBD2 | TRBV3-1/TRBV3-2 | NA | TGTGCCAGCAGCCAAGACCAAGCGGGAGAGGCAGAGACCCAGTACTTC | CASSQDQAGEAETQYF
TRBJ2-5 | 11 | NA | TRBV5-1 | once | TGCGCCAGCAGCTCAAAAGAGACCCAGTACTTC | CASSSKETQYF
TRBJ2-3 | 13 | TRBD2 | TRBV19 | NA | TGTGCCAGTCGGACTAGCGGCACAGATACGCAGTATTTT | CASRTSGTDTQYF
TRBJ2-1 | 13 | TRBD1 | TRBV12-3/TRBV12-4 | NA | TGTGCCAGCAGCCAGACAGGGCCAACTAGGGAGTTCTTC | CASSQTGPTREFF
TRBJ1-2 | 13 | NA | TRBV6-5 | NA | TGTGCCACCCCTTGGGGGACTGACTATGGCTACACCTTC | CATPWGTDYGYTF
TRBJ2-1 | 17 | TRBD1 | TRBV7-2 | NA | TGTGCCAGCAGCTTGGTAAACAGGGGGAGCTCCTACAATGAGCAGTTCTTC | CASSLVNRGSSYNEQFF
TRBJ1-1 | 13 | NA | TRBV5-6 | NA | TGTGCCAGCAGCCCCGTCCTGTACACTGAAGCTTTCTTT | CASSPVLYTEAFF
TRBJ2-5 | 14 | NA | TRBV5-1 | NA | TGCGCCAGCAGTTCAAACAGAGCCCAAGAGACCCAGTACTTC | CASSSNRAQETQYF
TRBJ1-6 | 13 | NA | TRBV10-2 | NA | TGCGCCAGCAGTGAAGACTGGAATTCACCCCTCCACTTT | CASSEDWNSPLHF
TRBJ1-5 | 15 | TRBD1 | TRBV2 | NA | TGTGCCAGCAGGGGGGGACAGGGGCCATATCAGCCCCAGCATTTT | CASRGGQGPYQPQHF
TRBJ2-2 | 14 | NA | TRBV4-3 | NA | TGCGCCAGCAGCCACCGACTAGAGACCGGGGAGCTGTTTTTT | CASSHRLETGELFF
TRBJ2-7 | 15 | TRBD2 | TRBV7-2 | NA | TGTACCAGCAGCTTACCGGGGACTACCTCCTACGAGCAGTACTTC | CTSSLPGTTSYEQYF
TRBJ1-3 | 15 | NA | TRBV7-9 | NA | TGTGCCAGCAGCTTGGGATTTAGCTCTGGAAACACCATATATTTT | CASSLGFSSGNTIYF